This T cell receptor (beta chain) was profiled in a study of T cell responses to AZD1222 COVID-19 vaccine. In the case of this clone: Its antigen is unknown.

Study conclusions and caveats: Per reports, nearly half of all spike-specific TCRs target regions that are unmutated in variants.

Libraries were prepared by immunoSEQ multiplex PCR; TCRdb keeps only in-frame clonotypes and omits some of them. The sample lists over 70,000 clones; around three quarters were seen once. V lost 0 bases, J lost 7 bases, and 15 bases stayed unmatched. Germline V CDR1 and CDR2: LGHNA, YSLEER. There are 18 residues in the CDR3. The sequence came from an adult who received the MenACWY meningococcal vaccine as a control. V usage is TRBV4-3 and J usage is TRBJ2-1; 7 nucleotides align to TRBD1. This sample comprised peripheral blood, obtained 28 days after the second dose of the MenACWY control vaccine. The CDR3: CASSQEGRTGLVGNEQFF. CDR3 bases: TGCGCCAGCAGCCAAGAGGGCCGGACAGGCCTCGTCGGGAATGAGCAGTTCTTC.